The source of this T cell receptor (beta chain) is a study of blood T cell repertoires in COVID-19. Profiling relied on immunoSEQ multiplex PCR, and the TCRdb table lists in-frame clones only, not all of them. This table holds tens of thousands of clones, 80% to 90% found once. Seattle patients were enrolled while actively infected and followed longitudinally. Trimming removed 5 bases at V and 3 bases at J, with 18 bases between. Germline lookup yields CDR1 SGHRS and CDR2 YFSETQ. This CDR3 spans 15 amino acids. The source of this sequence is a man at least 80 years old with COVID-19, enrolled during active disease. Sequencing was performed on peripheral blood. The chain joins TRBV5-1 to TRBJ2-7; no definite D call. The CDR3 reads CASRELPPGRYEQYF. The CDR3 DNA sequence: TGCGCCAGCAGAGAACTACCCCCCGGTCGCTACGAGCAGTACTTC.